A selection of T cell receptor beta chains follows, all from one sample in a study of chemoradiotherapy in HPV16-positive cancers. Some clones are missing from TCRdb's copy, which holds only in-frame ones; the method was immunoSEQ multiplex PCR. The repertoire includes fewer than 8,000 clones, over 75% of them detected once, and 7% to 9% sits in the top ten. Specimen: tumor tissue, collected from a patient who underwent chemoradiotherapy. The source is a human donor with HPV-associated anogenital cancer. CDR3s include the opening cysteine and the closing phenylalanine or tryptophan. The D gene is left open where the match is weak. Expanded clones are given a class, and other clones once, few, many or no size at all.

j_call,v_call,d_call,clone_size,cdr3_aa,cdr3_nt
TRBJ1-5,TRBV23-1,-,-,CASKSTGFTHNQPQHF,TGCGCCAGCAAGAGCACAGGGTTTACGCACAATCAGCCCCAGCATTTT
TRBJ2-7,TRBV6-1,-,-,CASSQRDSSYEQYF,TGTGCCAGCAGTCAACGCGATAGCTCCTACGAGCAGTACTTC
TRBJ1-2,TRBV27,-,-,CASSSPRAPDYTF,TGTGCCAGCAGCTCCCCCCGGGCGCCGGATTACACCTTC
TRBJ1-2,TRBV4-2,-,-,CASSQNRGGGYGYTF,TGTGCCAGCAGCCAGAATCGGGGTGGAGGCTATGGCTACACCTTC
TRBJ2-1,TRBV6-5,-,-,CASSYSFGIDEQFF,TGTGCCAGCAGTTACTCGTTCGGGATCGATGAGCAGTTCTTC
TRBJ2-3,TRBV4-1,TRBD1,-,CASSQAGGGTGRDTQYF,TGCGCCAGCAGCCAAGCAGGGGGCGGGACGGGCCGAGATACGCAGTATTTT
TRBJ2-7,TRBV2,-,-,CASSPQGFYEQYF,TGTGCCAGCAGTCCCCAGGGCTTCTACGAGCAGTACTTC
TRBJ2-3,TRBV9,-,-,CASSEGTHITDTQYF,TGTGCCAGCAGCGAGGGGACTCACATCACAGATACGCAGTATTTT
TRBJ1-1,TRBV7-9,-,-,CASSFFFGGANTEAFF,TGTGCCAGCAGCTTTTTTTTTGGGGGAGCGAACACTGAAGCTTTCTTT
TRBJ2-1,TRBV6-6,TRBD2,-,CASSLPSGRGNEQFF,TGTGCCAGCAGTTTACCGAGCGGGAGGGGGAATGAGCAGTTCTTC
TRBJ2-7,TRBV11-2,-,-,CASSLYRGTYEQYF,TGTGCCAGCAGCTTATATCGGGGGACTTACGAGCAGTACTTC
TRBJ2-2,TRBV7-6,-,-,CASSSSPGDVGESGELFF,TGTGCCAGCAGCTCATCCCCTGGGGATGTGGGGGAGTCCGGGGAGCTGTTTTTT
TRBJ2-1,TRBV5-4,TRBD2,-,CASSLNRLAGLNEQFF,TGTGCCAGCAGCTTAAATCGACTAGCGGGGTTGAATGAGCAGTTCTTC
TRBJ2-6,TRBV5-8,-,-,CASSLRSASLSGANVLTF,TGTGCCAGCAGCTTGAGGTCTGCCTCCCTCTCTGGGGCCAACGTCCTGACTTTC
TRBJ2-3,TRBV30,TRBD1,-,CAWGDRGRLTDTQYF,TGTGCCTGGGGGGACAGGGGAAGACTCACAGATACGCAGTATTTT
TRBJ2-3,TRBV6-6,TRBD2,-,CASSKPGEGHTQYF,TGTGCCAGCAGTAAGCCGGGGGAGGGCCATACGCAGTATTTT
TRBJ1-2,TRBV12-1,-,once,CASSPPDRLYGYTF,TGTGCCAGCAGCCCCCCCGACAGACTCTATGGCTACACCTTC
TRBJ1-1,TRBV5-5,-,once,CASSRQFMNTEAFF,TGTGCCAGCAGCAGACAGTTCATGAACACTGAAGCTTTCTTT
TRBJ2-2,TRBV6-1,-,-,CASSELAYPTGELFF,TGTGCCAGCAGTGAACTTGCGTACCCTACCGGGGAGCTGTTTTTT
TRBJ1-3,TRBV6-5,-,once,CASSYYGFSGNTIYF,TGTGCCAGCAGTTACTATGGATTCTCTGGAAACACCATATATTTT
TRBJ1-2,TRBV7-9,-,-,CASSLAGQSNYGYTF,TGTGCCAGCAGCTTAGCCGGGCAGTCTAACTATGGCTACACCTTC
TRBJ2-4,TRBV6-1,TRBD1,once,CASSSLDRGNIQYF,TGTGCCAGCAGTTCCCTGGACAGGGGAAACATTCAGTACTTC
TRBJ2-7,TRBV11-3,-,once,CASSLDRGAGRTYEQYF,TGTGCCAGCAGCTTAGACCGAGGGGCAGGCCGTACCTACGAGCAGTACTTC
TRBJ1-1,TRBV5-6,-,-,CASSLMREVRRDTEAFF,TGTGCCAGCAGCTTGATGCGGGAGGTCCGTCGGGACACTGAAGCTTTCTTT
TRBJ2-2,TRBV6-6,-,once,CASSQGGGTGELFF,TGTGCCAGCAGTCAGGGCGGTGGCACCGGGGAGCTGTTTTTT
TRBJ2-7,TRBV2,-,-,CASRGGLSRSYEQYF,TGTGCCAGCAGGGGGGGACTTTCCCGATCCTACGAGCAGTACTTC
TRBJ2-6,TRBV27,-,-,CATSICGCRGRGRAGANVLTF,TGTGCCACCTCTATTTGCGGGTGCCGGGGCCGCGGTAGAGCTGGGGCCAACGTCCTGACTTTC
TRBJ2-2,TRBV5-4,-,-,CASSFYGSRNTGELFF,TGTGCCAGCAGCTTTTACGGCTCCCGAAACACCGGGGAGCTGTTTTTT
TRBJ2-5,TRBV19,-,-,CASSIYSPGETQYF,TGTGCCAGTAGTATATACTCCCCTGGGGAGACCCAGTACTTC
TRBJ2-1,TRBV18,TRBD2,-,CASLSGTTINEQFF,TGTGCCAGCTTGTCCGGGACTACCATCAATGAGCAGTTCTTC
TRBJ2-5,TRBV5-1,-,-,CASSLGVLQETQYF,TGCGCCAGCAGCTTGGGCGTACTCCAAGAGACCCAGTACTTC
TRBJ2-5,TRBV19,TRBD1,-,CASSVTGTEGETQYF,TGTGCCAGTAGTGTAACCGGGACAGAAGGAGAGACCCAGTACTTC
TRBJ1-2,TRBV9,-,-,CASSLRTSNYGYTF,TGTGCCAGCAGCCTAAGGACATCTAACTATGGCTACACCTTC
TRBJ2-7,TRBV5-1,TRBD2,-,CASSLGLAGGAYEQYF,TGCGCCAGCAGCTTGGGCCTAGCGGGGGGAGCCTACGAGCAGTACTTC
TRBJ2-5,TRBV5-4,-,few,CASSLGGTEETQYF,TGTGCCAGCAGCTTGGGAGGCACGGAGGAGACCCAGTACTTC
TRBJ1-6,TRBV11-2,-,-,CASSLEGGLDSPLHF,TGTGCCAGCAGCTTAGAGGGGGGGCTGGATTCACCCCTCCACTTT
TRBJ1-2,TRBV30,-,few,CAWTGLGYGYTF,TGTGCCTGGACAGGGCTCGGCTATGGCTACACCTTC
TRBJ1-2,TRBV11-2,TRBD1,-,CASSLGDRVHGYTF,TGTGCCAGCAGCTTAGGGGACAGGGTTCATGGCTACACCTTC
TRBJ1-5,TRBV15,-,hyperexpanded,CATSSTGQPQHF,TGTGCCACCAGCTCGACAGGTCAGCCCCAGCATTTT
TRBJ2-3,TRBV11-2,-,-,CASSHNRGTEDTQYF,TGTGCCAGCAGTCATAACCGCGGGACTGAGGATACGCAGTATTTT
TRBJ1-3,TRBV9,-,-,CASSVATGPGNTIYF,TGTGCCAGCAGCGTAGCTACAGGGCCTGGAAACACCATATATTTT
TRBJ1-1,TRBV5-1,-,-,CASSLVTGAEAFF,TGCGCCAGCAGCTTGGTGACGGGCGCTGAAGCTTTCTTT
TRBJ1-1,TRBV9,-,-,CASSVAVGAASEAFF,TGTGCCAGCAGCGTAGCCGTGGGGGCAGCTAGTGAAGCTTTCTTT
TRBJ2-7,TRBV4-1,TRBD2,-,CASSQDPLLAGDPYEQYF,TGCGCCAGCAGCCAAGATCCCCTTTTAGCGGGCGACCCCTACGAGCAGTACTTC
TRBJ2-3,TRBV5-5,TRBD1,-,CASSQQPRQGSGTSQYF,TGTGCCAGCAGCCAGCAGCCGAGACAGGGCTCCGGTACATCGCAGTATTTT
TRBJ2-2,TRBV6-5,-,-,CASSYGGITGELFF,TGTGCCAGCAGTTACGGGGGAATCACCGGGGAGCTGTTTTTT
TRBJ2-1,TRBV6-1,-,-,CASSERFSAPDDEQFF,TGTGCCAGCAGTGAACGATTTAGCGCACCTGACGATGAGCAGTTCTTC
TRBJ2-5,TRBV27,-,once,CASSFRGNGRVTQYF,TGTGCCAGCAGTTTTCGCGGGAACGGACGAGTGACCCAGTACTTC
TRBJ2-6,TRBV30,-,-,CALEVSGANVLTF,TGTGCCCTGGAGGTGTCTGGGGCCAACGTCCTGACTTTC
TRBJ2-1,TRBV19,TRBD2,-,CASSIVAWREGNEQFF,TGTGCCAGTAGTATAGTTGCGTGGCGGGAGGGCAATGAGCAGTTCTTC
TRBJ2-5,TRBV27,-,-,CASSLGTGIGEETQYF,TGTGCCAGCAGTTTAGGGACGGGCATAGGTGAAGAGACCCAGTACTTC
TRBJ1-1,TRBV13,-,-,CASSLGLRAFF,TGTGCCAGCAGCTTAGGTTTACGGGCTTTCTTT
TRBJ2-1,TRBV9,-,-,CASSVETENEQFF,TGTGCCAGCAGCGTAGAGACAGAAAATGAGCAGTTCTTC
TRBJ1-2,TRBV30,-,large,CAWRNYGYTF,TGTGCCTGGAGAAACTATGGCTACACCTTC
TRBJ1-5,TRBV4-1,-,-,CASSARTGNQPQHF,TGCGCCAGCAGCGCGCGGACGGGAAATCAGCCCCAGCATTTT
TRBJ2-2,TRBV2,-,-,CASSGPERTGELFF,TGTGCCAGCAGTGGACCTGAGAGGACCGGGGAGCTGTTTTTT
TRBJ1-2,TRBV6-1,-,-,CASSLDDLGGYTF,TGTGCCAGCAGTCTAGACGACCTCGGTGGCTACACCTTC
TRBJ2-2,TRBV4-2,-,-,CASRPDGTGELFF,TGTGCCAGCAGACCGGACGGCACCGGGGAGCTGTTTTTT
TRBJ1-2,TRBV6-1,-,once,CASSEVEGLGYTF,TGTGCCAGCAGTGAAGTGGAAGGGTTGGGCTACACCTTC
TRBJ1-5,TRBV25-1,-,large,CASTQPGLGNQPQHF,TGTGCCAGCACACAACCAGGGTTAGGCAATCAGCCCCAGCATTTT